These 22 T cell receptor beta chains share one sample of origin, sequenced in a study of T-cell reconstitution after alpha-beta-depleted transplantation in children. The TCRbeta library incorporated unique molecular identifiers. TCRdb re-called the PCR reads through MiXCR, storing one row per CDR3 protein. This table has around 450,000 distinct CDR3 sequences, over 9.5% appearing once. The sequencing here drew on PBMCs, taken before TCRalphabeta/CD19-depleted stem cell transplant. The receptors stem from a child aged 2 to 10 with inherited bone marrow failure, due to receive a stem cell transplant.

This clonotype has a count of ten or more. V gene TRBV2 combines with J gene TRBJ1-5, with D tentatively TRBD1 (5 bases). This CDR3 comprises 17 residues. The germline V and J ends were trimmed by 6 bases and 0 bases, with 18 bases remaining between them. Per germline, CDR1 SNHLY and CDR2 FYNNEI. This CDR3 is CASRGSSGDHSNQPQHF. In DNA, the CDR3 is TGTGCCAGCAGAGGCTCATCCGGGGACCATAGCAATCAGCCCCAGCATTTT.

This clonotype was observed many times. This rearrangement joins TRBV2 to TRBJ1-5; tentative D call: TRBD1 (6 bases). Germline V gives CDR1 SNHLY, CDR2 FYNNEI. V was clipped by 6 bases and J by 1 base, with 22 bases between them. This CDR3 contains 18 residues. This CDR3 is CASSWVRGDGGSNQPQHF. CDR3 bases: TGTGCCAGCAGCTGGGTGAGGGGGGACGGTGGAAGCAATCAGCCCCAGCATTTT.

At least ten counts were recorded for this clonotype. The CDR3 protein is CASSTRVQSGDTQYF. CDR3 coding DNA: TGTGCCAGCAGCACCCGTGTCCAGTCCGGAGATACGCAGTATTTT. This sequence joins TRBV7-8 and TRBJ2-3; no firm D call. Trimming stripped 5 bases from V and 5 bases from J, with 17 bases between. Germline assignment: CDR1 SGHVS and CDR2 FQNEAQ. The length of the CDR3 is 15 residues.

This clonotype was picked up many times. This chain links TRBV6-2 or TRBV6-3 with TRBJ2-7; 12 bases are a match to TRBD2. The CDR3 totals 15 residues. Germline trimming cut 10 bases from V and 3 bases from J; bases unmatched to any gene: 10. Germline lookup yields CDR1 MNHEY and CDR2 SVGEGT. CDR3 nucleotides: TGTGCCACCCGGACTAGCGGGGTACCCTACTACGAGCAGTACTTC. Encoded protein: CATRTSGVPYYEQYF.

This clonotype has only a few counts. The chain combines TRBV20-1 with TRBJ2-1; unclear D gene. The CDR3 consists of 13 residues. Germline CDR1 DFQATT, CDR2 SNEGSKA (reference sequence). Trimming stripped 4 bases from V and 7 bases from J, with 14 bases between. The CDR3 DNA sequence: TGCAGTGCTATTGGTAGGGCCTGGAATGAGCAGTTCTTC. It yields the protein CSAIGRAWNEQFF.

This clonotype was picked up many times. This chain links TRBV11-2 with TRBJ2-3; D not resolved. The V gene lost 2 bases and the J gene lost 5 bases, with 20 bases spanning the gap. This CDR3 region has 17 residues. Germline CDR1 is SGHAT and CDR2 is FQNNGV. The CDR3 reads CASSLYSSSTLGDTQYF. The CDR3 bases are TGTGCCAGCAGCTTATATAGTTCCTCGACCCTTGGAGATACGCAGTATTTT.

The sample holds many counts of this clonotype. V gene TRBV29-1 combines with J gene TRBJ2-5; no reliable D call. Germline V gives CDR1 SQVTM, CDR2 ANQGSEA. This CDR3 is built from 12 residues. Trimming left V 5 bases short and J 1 base short, with 8 bases between. The CDR3 DNA follows: TGCAGCGTTCAGAGAACCCAAGAGACCCAGTACTTC. Amino acid sequence: CSVQRTQETQYF.

Written as DNA, the CDR3 is TGTGCCAGCAGTTGGGGTGTCGTAGTTAATCAGCCCCAGCATTTT. It codes for CASSWGVVVNQPQHF. The V call is TRBV6-2 or TRBV6-3, the J call TRBJ1-5; no definite D call. Trimming left V 4 bases short and J 4 bases short, with 14 bases between. The CDR3 is made up of 15 amino acids. Germline CDR1 reads MNHEY; CDR2 reads SVGEGT.

The V call is TRBV10-2, the J call TRBJ2-7, with D possibly matching TRBD1 (5 bases). Trimming removed 3 bases at V and 0 bases at J, with 9 bases between. The CDR3 contains 14 residues. CDR1 and CDR2 from the germline V gene are WSHSY and SAAADI. CDR3 sequence (DNA): TGCGCCAGCAGTGATAACAGGCCCTCCTACGAGCAGTACTTC. Encoded protein: CASSDNRPSYEQYF.

This clonotype was seen a few times. The chain uses TRBV20-1 and TRBJ2-5, with 11 bases matching TRBD2. The CDR3 has 15 amino acids. Germline assignment: CDR1 DFQATT and CDR2 SNEGSKA (reference sequence). Trimming cost V 4 bases and J 3 bases; bases outside gene matches: 7. The CDR3 coding sequence is TGCAGTGCTAAGGGCTTTAGCGGGAGGGAAGAGACCCAGTACTTC. Its translation: CSAKGFSGREETQYF.

This clonotype has at least ten counts. This chain links TRBV20-1 with TRBJ2-1; D not resolved. The germline V and J ends were trimmed by 3 bases and 3 bases, with 6 bases remaining between them. Germline loops: CDR1 DFQATT, CDR2 SNEGSKA (reference sequence). The CDR3 sequence is 12 residues long. CDR3 region: CSASGHYNEQFF. CDR3 nucleotides: TGCAGTGCTAGCGGCCACTACAATGAGCAGTTCTTC.

This clonotype was seen at least ten times. This chain connects TRBV27 to TRBJ2-3; TRBD2 matches at 9 bases. Unmatched junction bases numbered 9, after V lost 3 bases and J lost 11 bases. This CDR3 contains 14 residues. CDR1 MNHEY and CDR2 SMNVEV come from the germline V gene (reference sequence). DNA of the CDR3: TGTGCCAGCAGTTTGTCAGCGGGAGGCTGGGGGCAGTATTTT. This translates into CASSLSAGGWGQYF.

This clonotype was found many times. The chain carries TRBV7-2 and TRBJ2-7; D might be TRBD1 (5 bases). CDR3 size: 15 residues. CDR1 is SGHTA, CDR2 FQGNSA, per germline. V shed 1 base and J shed 0 bases, with 10 bases lying between them. The chain's CDR3 is CASSLVQGSSYEQYF. CDR3 in DNA: TGTGCCAGCAGCTTAGTTCAGGGAAGCTCCTACGAGCAGTACTTC.

This clonotype was seen a few times. The V call is TRBV20-1, the J call TRBJ2-3; 7 bases line up with TRBD2. The ends lost 5 bases at V and 6 bases at J; junction bases unmatched: 8. This CDR3 contains 13 residues. The germline V gene encodes CDR1 DFQATT and CDR2 SNEGSKA (reference sequence). CDR3 nucleotides: TGCAGTGCTCCTCGGGCCGGGAGGGATACGCAGTATTTT. This gives the protein CSAPRAGRDTQYF.

This clonotype showed up just a few times. The chain couples TRBV20-1 to TRBJ2-3; TRBD2 is a possible D gene (6 bases). The CDR3 is made up of 15 amino acids. Trimming stripped 1 base from V and 4 bases from J, with 15 bases between. Germline V gives CDR1 DFQATT, CDR2 SNEGSKA (reference sequence). The CDR3 region is CSARAGGADADTQYF. The CDR3, as DNA: TGCAGTGCTAGAGCCGGGGGAGCCGATGCAGATACGCAGTATTTT.

This clonotype occurred many times. This sequence joins TRBV12-3 or TRBV12-4 and TRBJ2-7, with D hard to call. V lost 3 bases and J lost 4, with 10 bases in between. This CDR3 region has 13 residues. CDR3 DNA sequence: TGTGCCAGCAGTTTGGAACTGGGGTACGAGCAGTACTTC. It codes for CASSLELGYEQYF.

This clonotype was seen ten or more times. The V gene is TRBV7-8, the J gene TRBJ2-7, with 7 bases matching TRBD2. J was trimmed by 3 bases and V by 5 bases; bases with no gene match: 19. CDR3 length: 18 residues. Germline lookup yields CDR1 SGHVS and CDR2 FQNEAQ. This CDR3 reads CASSPNLGRAENGYEQYF. CDR3 coding DNA: TGTGCCAGCAGCCCGAACCTGGGGAGGGCAGAGAATGGCTACGAGCAGTACTTC.

This clonotype has a handful of counts. This chain links TRBV7-9 with TRBJ2-6; D may be TRBD1 or TRBD2 (5 bases each). V dropped 10 bases and J dropped 13 bases, with 17 bases sitting between them. Germline V CDR1 and CDR2: SEHNR, FQNEAQ (reference sequence). This CDR3 contains 12 residues. CDR3 sequence (DNA): TGTGCCACGAGGGATGGGGGAACAGTCCTGACTTTC. Translation gives CATRDGGTVLTF.

The J gene is TRBJ1-4, the V gene TRBV18, with TRBD1 identical over 7 bases. The germline CDR1 and CDR2 sequences are KGHSH and LQKENI. The CDR3 loop spans 15 amino acids. After removal of 0 bases from V and 4 bases from J, the junction contained 2 bases not matched to a gene. The CDR3 nucleotides are TGTGCCAGCTCACCACCGGGACAGCATAATGAAAAACTGTTTTTT. Its translation is CASSPPGQHNEKLFF. The entire variable domain, with the rest obtained from reference TRBV18 and TRBJ1-4, is as follows: NAGVMQNPRHLVRRRGQEARLRCSPMKGHSHVYWYRQLPEEGLKFMVYLQKENIIDESGMPKERFSAEFPKEGPSILRIQQVVRGDSAAYFCASSPPGQHNEKLFFGSGTQLSVL.

This clonotype was detected once. This may stem from a read error, because a much larger clone lies one nucleotide away. The V and J genes are TRBV5-1 and TRBJ2-5; tentatively, D is TRBD2 (5 bases). This CDR3 region has 14 residues. Germline loops: CDR1 SGHRS, CDR2 YFSETQ. CDR3 DNA sequence: TGCGTCAGCAGCGCAACTAGAATCCAAGAGACCCAGTACTTC. Its translation is CVSSATRIQETQYF.

This clonotype has ten or more counts. V and J are TRBV28 and TRBJ2-1; either TRBD1 or TRBD2 may supply D (5 bases each). V lost 3 bases and J 10 bases, leaving 16 bases between the germline ends. The V gene's germline CDR1 is MDHEN and CDR2 SYDVKM. There are 14 residues in the CDR3. The chain's CDR3 is CASSFRLVGEEQFF. The DNA of the CDR3 is TGTGCCAGCAGTTTCAGGCTGGTGGGGGAGGAGCAGTTCTTC. The entire variable domain, with the rest obtained from reference TRBV28 and TRBJ2-1, is as follows: DVKVTQSSRYLVKRTGEKVFLECVQDMDHENMFWYRQDPGLGLRLIYFSYDVKMKEKGDIPEGYSVSREKKERFSLILESASTNQTSMYLCASSFRLVGEEQFFGPGTRLTVL.

Many counts were recorded for this clonotype. The CDR3 coding sequence is TGCAGCGTTGGTCCGGGGCTTATCGCCACCTTC. Protein product: CSVGPGLIATF. The chain employs TRBV29-1 and TRBJ1-2; weak D call: TRBD1 (5 bases). Germline-derived CDR1 and CDR2 are SQVTM and ANQGSEA. This CDR3 spans 11 amino acids. V dropped 4 bases and J dropped 13 bases, with 16 bases sitting between them.